This TCR beta chain was documented in a study of T cells in Graves' hyperthyroidism and ophthalmopathy (dated by TCRdb to between 2018 and 2020). About the full investigation: Peripheral blood was collected at initial diagnosis, before any treatment. A discovery cohort of fewer than 110 patients, 43 with Graves' ophthalmopathy and 55 to 60 with stable Graves' hyperthyroidism, was used to find distinguishing TCR V-J signatures. TCR Vbeta CDR3 sequencing of some 140 peripheral blood samples (about 45 ophthalmopathy, under 80 hyperthyroidism and some 17 progressor patients) is reported in the paper. After sampling, hyperthyroidism patients received methimazole starting at 30 mg daily, and ophthalmopathy patients received high-dose intravenous methylprednisolone. An independent validation cohort of around 19 hyperthyroidism patients and 15 or so patients who later progressed to ophthalmopathy tested prospective prediction of ophthalmopathy. In addition, the study compared T-cell repertoires in thyroid tissue and in blood from about six Graves' hyperthyroidism patients. For training and testing, the 100 or so patients in the discovery cohort were randomly divided in a 7:3 ratio.

The CDR3 runs 13 amino acids, cysteine and phenylalanine included. Just CDR3 DNA is preserved here, 39 bases in frame from base 1. The germline V gene yields MNHEY for CDR1 and SVGEGT for CDR2. After removal of 9 bases from V and 2 bases from J, the junction retains 4 bases not matched to a gene. Ophthalmopathy patients had moderately to severely active disease, Clinical Activity Score of at least 3, NOSPECS grade of at least 4, and duration under 3 months. Exclusion was applied to patients with uncontrolled infections, other autoimmune diseases, pregnancy or lactation. Diagnoses were based on clinical symptoms, serum thyroxine and TRAb, thyroid ultrasound and orbital computed tomography. PBMCs were isolated from about 9.1 ml of fresh peripheral blood by Ficoll-Paque density gradient centrifugation. Total RNA was extracted with Trizol reagent, and quality was checked on an Agilent 2100 Bioanalyzer.

Amplification of TCR beta CDR3 regions was carried out from RNA transcripts. For the first round of RT-PCR on the TCR CDR3, the HTBI primer set was used together with the Qiagen OneStep RT-PCR kit. Libraries were constructed in a second round of multiplex PCR, after which size selection and purification were performed. Sequencing of the libraries was done on an Illumina HiSeq2000 using paired-end 100 bp reads. As for the authors' bioinformatics: SOAPnuke was used to process the raw data, throwing out any read that contained adapters or uncalled bases, had a mean Phred below 15, or lacked an exact constant-primer or identifier match. COPE v1.2.5 was used to merge high-quality paired reads, and clonotypes were defined as unique nucleotide sequences. Clonotypes were aligned to IMGT TRBV, TRBD and TRBJ reference segments using MiTCR v1.1. The analysis included only V-J combinations with a frequency above 0.0001, which together covered around 99% of the repertoires. The TCS score was defined as F50 (clonal expansion) divided by E x V (chaos), with BLOSUM62-based TCRdist calculated between CDR3 peptides within each V-J. Welch's t-statistics and random forest reduced some 510 V-J features to 13, which were used in a naive Bayes classifier (R e1071). Clones were called with MiXCR by TCRdb after fastp trimmed the public reads at Q25, and only in-frame beta chains were retained. CDR3 protein duplicates are merged, each entry listing the most common genes and DNA. It is TCRdb's table, rather than the study itself, that gives the V and J calls and clone size. The sample includes a few hundred thousand distinct CDR3 sequences, with about 16% observed a single time. Under 3.5% of the sample is held by the ten biggest clonotypes.

Study-wide findings and limitations: In validation, the model predicted progression to ophthalmopathy with 55% to 71% sensitivity and approximately 78% specificity, a median of about 6 months before onset. Ophthalmopathy was separated from stable hyperthyroidism by a 13 V-J signature model, with approximately 86% sensitivity and approximately 84% specificity obtained in cross-validation and 80%/75% obtained in testing. Sample size was not statistically predetermined, and blinding of investigators to group allocation was not performed. Most expanded thyroid clonotypes (frequency above 0.001) were also detected in blood, a finding suggesting that blood repertoires may reflect thyroid immune responses.

Concerning this clonotype itself: The clone's antigen remains unknown. No much larger clonotype is one base removed from it; base qualities were not supplied.

The source is a woman aged 40 to 50 with Graves' ophthalmopathy. The sequence links TRBV6-2 or TRBV6-3 to TRBJ2-4, with 7 bases aligning to TRBD1. Sample: blood. The DNA reads TGTGCCAGTTCGACAGGGACCAAAAACATTCAGTACTTC. Its translation is CASSTGTKNIQYF.